This TCR beta chain comes out of a study of T cell responses to AZD1222 COVID-19 vaccine. Findings of the study overall: Donors in the cohort were predominantly white British and more often female, and clonal diversity was possibly underestimated. Baseline testing showed seropositivity in only six AZD1222 recipients. Sampled repertoires all dated from after the peak T cell response.

This table comes from immunoSEQ multiplex PCR, and its TCRdb copy is limited to in-frame clones, with some not included. The sample contains 90,000 to 150,000 clones, about 85% of which appear only once. As to this clone: Its antigen remains unknown.

This sequence originates from an adult in good health. Here the sequenced sample was peripheral blood, taken on day 0 of AZD1222 vaccination.

The CDR3 DNA reads as TGTGCCAGCAGTACTTCACGGACAGTCGAGCATTCACCCCTCCACTTT. Protein sequence: CASSTSRTVEHSPLHF. The rearrangement joins TRBV6-6 to TRBJ1-6; weak D call: TRBD1 (6 bases). The germline gives CDR1 MNHNY, CDR2 SVGAGI (reference sequence). This CDR3 has 16 amino acids. V dropped 5 bases and J dropped 8 bases, with 19 bases sitting between them.